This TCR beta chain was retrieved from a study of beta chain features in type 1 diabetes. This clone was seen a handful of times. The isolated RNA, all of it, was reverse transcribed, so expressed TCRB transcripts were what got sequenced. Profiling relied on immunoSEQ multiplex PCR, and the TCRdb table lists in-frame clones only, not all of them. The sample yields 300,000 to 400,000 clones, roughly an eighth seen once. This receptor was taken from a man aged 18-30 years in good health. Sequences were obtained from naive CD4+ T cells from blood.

This CDR3 reads CSVESPAGGAGNEQFF. CDR3 sequence (DNA): TGCAGCGTTGAGTCCCCAGCGGGGGGGGCCGGTAATGAGCAGTTCTTC. The V call is TRBV29-1, the J call TRBJ2-1; 10 nucleotides align to TRBD2. V shed 3 bases and J 7 bases; nucleotides not matched to a gene: 12. The V gene's germline CDR1 is SQVTM and CDR2 ANQGSEA. The CDR3 loop spans 16 amino acids.